This T cell receptor (beta chain) was recorded in a study of identical twins. Germline CDR1 and CDR2: MGHRA and YSYEKL. CDR3 size: 16 residues. V was shortened by 4 bases and J by 3 bases, with 19 bases between the two germline ends. This clonotype was observed at least ten times. TCRdb recomputed calls from the 5' RACE reads with MiXCR, one row per CDR3 protein. The sample lists roughly 240,000 distinct CDR3 sequences; 6.5% to 9% were seen once. Separately, the same data were catalogued under a study of yellow fever vaccine responses in identical twins.

This clonotype originated in a young woman in good health. The sequenced sample consisted of CD8+ T cells sorted from blood. V usage is TRBV4-1 and J usage is TRBJ2-7, with a tentative D call TRBD2 (6 bases). CDR3 region: CASSPERGGNNYEQYF. The CDR3 nucleotides are TGCGCCAGCAGCCCCGAACGGGGCGGGAACAACTACGAGCAGTACTTC.